This T cell receptor beta chain originates from a study of cytomegalovirus exposure and HLA in healthy donors. The CDR3 extends over 13 amino acids. V was cut by 3 bases and J by 3 bases, with 8 bases left in between. In germline, CDR1 is MNHNS, CDR2 SASEGT. Sequencing used immunoSEQ multiplex PCR; TCRdb keeps in-frame clones, though not all of them. The repertoire includes approximately 270,000 clones, around 90% of them detected once, and under 0.4% sits in the top ten. The sample taken for sequencing was PBMCs. This TCR was recovered from a woman between 18 and 30 years old in good health and CMV-seronegative. The V and J genes are TRBV6-1 and TRBJ1-2; no firm D call. CDR3: CASSDSGDYGYTF. CDR3 nucleotide sequence: TGTGCCAGCAGTGACTCGGGTGACTATGGCTACACCTTC.